This T cell receptor (beta chain) derives from a study of tumor-infiltrating lymphocytes in localized non-small cell lung cancer. The CDR3 runs 15 residues. Germline V CDR1 and CDR2: ENHRY, SYGVKD. V lost 6 bases to trimming and J lost 7 bases; unmatched junction nucleotides: 5. Only in-frame clones appear in the TCRdb table, and some are missing; sequencing was by immunoSEQ multiplex PCR. The data hold 16,000 or so clones, with approximately 73% observed a single time. Whole-study findings and limits: No link was found between tumor T-cell fraction and recurrence-free survival.

Points on this clone: Its specificity is not known.

Sequencing input: lung tumor tissue. The gene calls are TRBV10-3 and TRBJ1-6; TRBD1 matches 11 bases. The clonotype originates from a human donor with non-small cell lung cancer. CDR3 region: CAIRPDRGLNSPLHF. CDR3 DNA sequence: TGTGCCATCAGACCGGACAGGGGGCTGAATTCACCCCTCCACTTT.